These 20 T cell receptor beta chains share one sample of origin, sequenced in a study of beta chain features in type 1 diabetes. The investigators reverse transcribed all of the isolated RNA, so they sequenced expressed TCRB transcripts. The assay was immunoSEQ multiplex PCR, and TCRdb's table has in-frame clones only and misses some. The sample lists around 250,000 clones; 68% were seen once. The source material was naive CD4+ T cells from blood. The receptors here all came from a man aged 25-45 years in good health.

This clone was found once. The genes are TRBV29-1 and TRBJ2-1; 12 bases match TRBD2. Germline V gives CDR1 SQVTM, CDR2 ANQGSEA. This CDR3 contains 18 residues. The J segment lost 8 bases and the V segment lost 2 bases, leaving 16 bases of the junction unmatched. CDR3 amino acids: CSVETHQGLAGGHHEQFF. The CDR3 coding sequence is TGCAGCGTTGAAACGCACCAGGGCCTAGCGGGAGGGCATCATGAGCAGTTCTTC.

The J gene is TRBJ1-6, the V gene TRBV10-3; D remains unclear. Germline V CDR1 and CDR2: ENHRY, SYGVKD. The V end was cut by 3 bases, the J end by 14 bases, with 11 bases between. This CDR3 contains 12 residues. For the CDR3, the DNA is TGTGCCATCAGTGACCCGAATCGGACCCTCCACTTT. Protein sequence: CAISDPNRTLHF.

A note on this clone: This specimen includes other DNA sequences encoding the same CDR3. The chain has TRBV30 and TRBJ2-1; D not resolved. The CDR3 runs to 11 residues. Germline CDR1 and CDR2: GTSNPN and SVGIG (reference sequence). Trimming removed 2 bases from V and 6 bases from J, with 5 bases in between. CDR3 sequence (DNA): TGTGCCTGGAGTCTACGCAATGAGCAGTTCTTC. This sequence encodes CAWSLRNEQFF. Full variable domain (outside the CDR3, taken from reference TRBV30 and TRBJ2-1): SQTIHQWPATLVQPVGSPLSLECTVEGTSNPNLYWYRQAAGRGLQLLFYSVGIGQISSEVPQNLSASRPQDRQFILSSKKLLLSDSGFYLCAWSLRNEQFFGPGTRLTVL.

This clone came up a few times. The chain combines TRBV10-3 with TRBJ1-1; 7 nucleotides match TRBD1. CDR1 is ENHRY and CDR2 is SYGVKD in the germline V gene. J lost 5 bases, V lost 3 bases, and 9 bases had no gene match. CDR3 length: 15 residues. The CDR3 here is CAISDNRGGGTEAFF. The CDR3 DNA is TGTGCCATCAGTGATAACAGGGGAGGAGGTACTGAAGCTTTCTTT.

This chain uses TRBV7-2 with TRBJ2-7; 10 bases line up with TRBD2. The CDR3 is made up of 15 amino acids. Germline CDR1 reads SGHTA; CDR2 reads FQGNSA. Trimming cost V 2 bases and J 6 bases; bases outside gene matches: 7. The CDR3 nucleotides are TGTGCCAGCAGCTTATTGTCTAGCGGGAGTCTCGAGCAGTACTTC. Protein: CASSLLSSGSLEQYF.

As regards this clone: Other DNA sequences in the same sample also yield this CDR3. V usage is TRBV30 and J usage is TRBJ1-5, with D hard to call. Trimming removed 1 base at V and 5 bases at J, with 9 bases between. This CDR3 is 13 amino acids long. The germline V gene has CDR1 GTSNPN and CDR2 SVGIG (reference sequence). The CDR3 loop reads CAWSGAVDQPQHF. CDR3 nucleotides: TGTGCCTGGAGTGGGGCAGTTGATCAGCCCCAGCATTTT.

The chain uses TRBV30 and TRBJ1-1, with TRBD1 matching 7 bases. CDR1 is GTSNPN, CDR2 SVGIG, per germline (reference sequence). Germline trimming cut 3 bases from V and 2 bases from J; bases unmatched to any gene: 6. This CDR3 spans 14 amino acids. The CDR3 here is CAWRRRQGNTEAFF. CDR3 in DNA: TGTGCCTGGAGAAGACGACAGGGCAACACTGAAGCTTTCTTT.

The genes are TRBV10-3 and TRBJ2-3; a possible D gene is TRBD2 (5 bases). V lost 7 bases, J lost 5 bases, and 16 bases lay in between. The CDR3 runs to 14 residues. Germline V gene sequence: CDR1 ENHRY, CDR2 SYGVKD. CDR3 coding DNA: TGTGCCATCACTCTGGATTTAGCGATAGATACGCAGTATTTT. It specifies CAITLDLAIDTQYF.

The rearrangement uses TRBV4-1 and TRBJ2-7; 10 bases agree with TRBD1. CDR3 length equals 17 residues. Germline values: CDR1 MGHRA, CDR2 YSYEKL. V was pared by 4 bases and J by 9 bases, with 18 bases of the junction left unmatched. The CDR3 sequence is CASSPSRAGTGEVWQYF. CDR3 sequence (DNA): TGCGCCAGCAGCCCATCTCGCGCCGGGACAGGGGAGGTATGGCAGTACTTC.

The chain has TRBV28 and TRBJ1-1, with D uncertain. The CDR3 extends over 11 amino acids. In germline, CDR1 is MDHEN, CDR2 SYDVKM. V was clipped by 5 bases and J by 5 bases, with 6 bases between them. This CDR3 is CASSVGTEAFF. The CDR3 DNA sequence: TGTGCCAGCAGTGTGGGGACTGAAGCTTTCTTT.

The V and J genes are TRBV30 and TRBJ1-5; D gene ambiguous. The CDR3 has 14 residues. The germline gives CDR1 GTSNPN, CDR2 SVGIG (reference sequence). The germline V and J ends were trimmed by 3 bases and 2 bases, with 11 bases remaining between them. The CDR3 nucleotides are TGTGCCTGGAGCTCGGGGAAAGGCAATCAGCCCCAGCATTTT. It encodes CAWSSGKGNQPQHF.

The chain carries TRBV19 and TRBJ1-2, with D possibly being TRBD1 (6 bases). This CDR3 is built from 13 residues. The V end lost 5 bases, the J end lost 2 bases, and 9 bases lay between the germline ends. The germline CDR1 and CDR2 sequences are LNHDA and SQIVND (reference sequence). Written as DNA, the CDR3 is TGTGCCAGTAGTCCGGACAGAAACTATGGCTACACCTTC. It encodes CASSPDRNYGYTF. The whole variable domain, filled in from reference TRBV19 and TRBJ1-2, reads DGGITQSPKYLFRKEGQNVTLSCEQNLNHDAMYWYRQDPGQGLRLIYYSQIVNDFQKGDIAEGYSVSREKKESFPLTVTSAQKNPTAFYLCASSPDRNYGYTFGSGTRLTVV.

V is TRBV20-1 and J is TRBJ2-5; D is uncertain. The CDR3 is 11 amino acids. The V end was cut by 0 bases, the J end by 8 bases, with 7 bases between. Per germline, CDR1 DFQATT and CDR2 SNEGSKA (reference sequence). The chain's CDR3 is CSARDWVTQYF. In DNA form, the CDR3 reads TGCAGTGCTAGAGATTGGGTCACCCAGTACTTC.

V usage is TRBV30 and J usage is TRBJ1-2; 7 nucleotides match TRBD1. CDR1 is GTSNPN, CDR2 SVGIG, per germline (reference sequence). The ends lost 0 bases at V and 8 bases at J; junction bases unmatched: 9. CDR3 size: 14 residues. The CDR3 DNA reads as TGTGCCTGGAGTGTTGCACAGGGGCCCTTCGGCTACACCTTC. It encodes CAWSVAQGPFGYTF.

The chain couples TRBV28 to TRBJ2-7; D is uncertain. The CDR3 is made up of 11 amino acids. The germline V gene has CDR1 MDHEN and CDR2 SYDVKM. The V gene lost 5 bases and the J gene lost 3 bases, with 5 bases spanning the gap. This chain's CDR3 is CASSKNYEQYF. CDR3 coding DNA: TGTGCCAGCAGTAAGAACTACGAGCAGTACTTC.

The gene calls are TRBV7-2 and TRBJ2-2; unclear D gene. CDR3 length equals 13 residues. Germline lookup yields CDR1 SGHTA and CDR2 FQGNSA. With 4 bases removed from V and 0 bases from J, the gap between germline ends came to 3 bases. The CDR3 nucleotides read TGTGCCAGCAGCTCCGCGAACACCGGGGAGCTGTTTTTT. Its protein is CASSSANTGELFF.

The chain uses TRBV29-1 and TRBJ1-2; D call uncertain. The CDR3 sequence is 14 residues long. Germline values: CDR1 SQVTM, CDR2 ANQGSEA. V lost 4 bases and J 4 bases, leaving 16 bases between the germline ends. For the CDR3, the DNA is TGCAGCGTTGGAGGACTCTTGAACCCCTATGGCTACACCTTC. Translated, it gives CSVGGLLNPYGYTF.

This clone has only a few counts. CDR3 amino acids: CAWSESSYNEQFF. The CDR3 DNA is TGTGCCTGGAGTGAGAGCTCCTACAATGAGCAGTTCTTC. The chain uses TRBV30 and TRBJ2-1; D is unclear. Trimming removed 1 base from V and 0 bases from J, with 4 bases in between. Germline V gene sequence: CDR1 GTSNPN, CDR2 SVGIG (reference sequence). CDR3 size: 13 residues.

This clone was found a few times. The chain carries TRBV18 and TRBJ2-3, with D maybe TRBD2 (6 bases). V lost 0 bases and J lost 2, with 21 bases in between. The CDR3 spans 19 residues. CDR1 and CDR2 from the germline V gene are KGHSH and LQKENI. In nucleotides, the CDR3 is TGTGCCAGCTCACCACCTTACCCCCTCCGGGACTCTGACACAGATACGCAGTATTTT. It translates to CASSPPYPLRDSDTDTQYF.

The genes are TRBV23-1 and TRBJ2-5; TRBD2 agrees at 10 bases. TRBV23-1 is given ORF status, its function remaining uncertain. V was clipped by 2 bases and J by 5 bases; unmatched bases: 5. The CDR3 is 15 residues long. The CDR3 region is CASSQSRAGGETQYF. The CDR3 DNA sequence: TGCGCCAGCAGTCAAAGCCGAGCGGGAGGGGAGACCCAGTACTTC.